What follows describes a single T cell receptor (beta chain). Its antigen remains unidentified. This sample is drawn from a study of radiation and T cells in renal cell carcinoma. Whole-study findings and limits: Top tumor clonotypes rose in blood 2 weeks post-radiation, then contracted. Pretreatment tumor biopsies were lacking, so baseline clonotypes are unknown.

As to time point: blood 4 weeks post-SBRT, at nephrectomy. As for treatment: 15 Gy SBRT to primary tumor, nephrectomy 4 weeks later. Nephrectomy followed 15 Gy stereotactic body radiation by 4 weeks. Blood was sampled at baseline, 2 weeks and 4 weeks after SBRT. Here immunoSEQ multiplex PCR was the method, and the copy in TCRdb shows in-frame clones only, minus some. The table lists about 86,000 clones, around 85% of them singletons. The CDR3 consists of 14 residues. The germline gives CDR1 SGHRS, CDR2 YFSETQ. Trimming removed 0 bases at V and 0 bases at J, with 7 bases between. This TCR was sampled from a man aged 45-60 years with renal cell carcinoma. V usage is TRBV5-1 and J usage is TRBJ2-7; D not certain. The source material was blood, sampled from a patient whose treatment included radiotherapy and nephrectomy. Written as DNA, the CDR3 is TGCGCCAGCAGCTTGGTATATACCTCCTACGAGCAGTACTTC. It translates to CASSLVYTSYEQYF.